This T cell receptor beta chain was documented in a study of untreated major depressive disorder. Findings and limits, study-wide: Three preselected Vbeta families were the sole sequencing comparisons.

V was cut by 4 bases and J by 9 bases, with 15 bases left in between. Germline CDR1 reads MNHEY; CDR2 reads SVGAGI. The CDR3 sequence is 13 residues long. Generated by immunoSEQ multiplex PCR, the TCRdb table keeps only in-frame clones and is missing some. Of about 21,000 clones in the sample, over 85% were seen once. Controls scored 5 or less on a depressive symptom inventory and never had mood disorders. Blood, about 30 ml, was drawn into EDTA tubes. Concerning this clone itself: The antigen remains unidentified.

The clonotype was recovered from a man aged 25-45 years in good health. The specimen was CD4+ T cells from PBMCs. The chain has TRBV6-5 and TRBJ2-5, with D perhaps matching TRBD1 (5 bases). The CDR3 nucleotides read TGTGCCAGCAGTTCGGCCTTTGACAGAGCCCAGTACTTC. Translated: CASSSAFDRAQYF.